This TCR beta chain was sequenced during a study of T cells in Graves' hyperthyroidism and ophthalmopathy. Subjects aged 18 to 65 presented with newly diagnosed hyperthyroidism of less than 2 months' duration. Per germline, CDR1 LGHNA and CDR2 YNFKEQ. This CDR3 is 16 amino acids long. V lost 0 bases and J 0 bases, leaving 6 bases between the germline ends. This clonotype was recorded a few times. TCR beta CDR3 regions were amplified from RNA transcripts. An initial round of RT-PCR targeting the TCR CDR3 relied on the HTBI primer set. TCRdb reprocessed the multiplex PCR reads via MiXCR and lists one record per CDR3 protein. This table holds 300,000 or so distinct CDR3 sequences, about 20% found once.

This clonotype originated in a woman aged 45-65 years with Graves' hyperthyroidism. V usage is TRBV4-2 and J usage is TRBJ1-6; D not certain. The material sequenced was blood. The CDR3 spells CASSQDRSSYNSPLHF. The CDR3 DNA is TGTGCCAGCAGCCAAGACCGGAGCTCCTATAATTCACCCCTCCACTTT.